This T cell receptor beta chain was retrieved from a study of CD8 T cells in ankylosing spondylitis. Turning to this clonotype: Its specificity is unknown.

TCRdb reprocessed the 5' RACE reads with MiXCR, giving one entry per CDR3 protein. The sample includes fewer than 650,000 distinct CDR3 sequences, approximately 11% of them seen just once. The CDR3 runs 16 residues. General study results and limits: Matched ankylosing spondylitis synovial fluid reportedly showed significant enrichment of disease-linked clones. Seemingly distinctive of ankylosing spondylitis blood was a TCR beta motif formed by eight highly homologous variants.

Sequences were obtained from blood, either unsorted or a sorted T cell fraction (not recorded which). The J gene is TRBJ2-7, the V gene TRBV21-1; the table names TRBD1, a call not compared with the DNA. TRBV21-1 is termed a pseudogene. The receptor's source is a male donor with ankylosing spondylitis. The CDR3 DNA follows: TGTGCCAGCAGCGCCCCCTCAGGGGAATTCCCCTACGAGCAGTACGTC. It codes for CASSAPSGEFPYEQYV.